This TCR beta chain was found in a study of T cell repertoires in ileal Crohn's disease. In germline, CDR1 is SGHAT, CDR2 FQNNGV. The CDR3 totals 15 residues. V was shortened by 5 bases and J by 1 base, with 13 bases between the two germline ends. Sequencing used immunoSEQ multiplex PCR; TCRdb keeps in-frame clones, though not all of them. The sample shows about 4,200 clones, approximately 69% of them seen only once. Included were adult ileal or ileocolonic Crohn's patients indicated for ileocolonic resection. Specimen: ileal tissue. The chain couples TRBV11-2 to TRBJ2-3, with a possible D match to TRBD2 (5 bases). The TCR comes from an adult with Crohn's disease. CDR3 protein: CASSVGLARTDTQYF. The CDR3 nucleotides read TGTGCCAGCAGCGTTGGCCTAGCCCGCACAGATACGCAGTATTTT.